This entry is about one T cell receptor (beta chain). Its ends do not fully match the called genes, so a read error is possible. Using a J-beta primer mix together with a sample-barcoded 5' primer, a second PCR was run for about 6 to 11 cycles. Every cDNA molecule bore a tag from a template-switch adaptor containing 12 random nucleotides. TCRdb re-called the 5' RACE reads with MiXCR, one entry per CDR3 protein. The profile shows roughly 800,000 distinct CDR3 sequences, roughly 25% of them singletons. This CDR3 region has 14 residues. Germline loops: CDR1 SEHNR, CDR2 FQNEAQ (reference sequence). Per sample, no less than 5 micrograms of total RNA were extracted. This sample is part of a study of blood T cells in healthy people across ages. These data also formed part of another study, on T cells of mothers and their children.

Sequencing used blood. The clonotype was recovered from a boy aged 5-17 years in good health. The chain carries TRBV7-9 and TRBJ2-5; 7 bases align to TRBD1. CDR3 nucleotides: TGTGCCAGCAGCTTCCGGGACAGAGAAGAGACCCGGTACTTC. It codes for CASSFRDREETRYF.